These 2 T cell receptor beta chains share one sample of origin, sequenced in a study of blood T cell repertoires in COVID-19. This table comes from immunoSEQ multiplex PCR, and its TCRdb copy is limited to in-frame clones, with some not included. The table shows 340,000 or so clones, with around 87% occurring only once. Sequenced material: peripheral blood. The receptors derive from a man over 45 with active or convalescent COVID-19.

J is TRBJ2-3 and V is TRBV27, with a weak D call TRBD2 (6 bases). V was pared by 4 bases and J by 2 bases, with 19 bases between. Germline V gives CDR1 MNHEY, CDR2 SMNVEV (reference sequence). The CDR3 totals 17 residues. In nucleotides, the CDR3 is TGTGCCAGCAGTTCCGGATCATGGAGGGCTCACACAGATACGCAGTATTTT. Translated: CASSSGSWRAHTDTQYF.

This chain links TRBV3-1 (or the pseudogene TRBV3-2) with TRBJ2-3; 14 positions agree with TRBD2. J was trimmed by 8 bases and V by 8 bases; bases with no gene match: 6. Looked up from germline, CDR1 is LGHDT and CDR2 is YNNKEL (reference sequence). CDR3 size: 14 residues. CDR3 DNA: TGTGCCAGCCGGGGACTAGCGGGAGTAAGTACGCAGTATTTT. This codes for CASRGLAGVSTQYF.